Presented here are 13 T cell receptor beta chains from one specimen sequenced in a study of T cell responses to AZD1222 COVID-19 vaccine. The data were produced by immunoSEQ multiplex PCR, yet TCRdb's version contains in-frame clones alone and is incomplete. The table includes more than 65,000 clones, approximately 85% detected once. Sequenced here: peripheral blood, sampled 28 days after the second AZD1222 dose. Every receptor here comes from an adult who received the AZD1222 COVID-19 vaccine.

The chain uses TRBV27 and TRBJ1-2; TRBD1 matches at 7 bases. The CDR3 loop spans 18 amino acids. Germline CDR1 MNHEY, CDR2 SMNVEV (reference sequence). The J segment lost 1 base and the V segment lost 4 bases, leaving 15 bases of the junction unmatched. CDR3 nucleotides: TGTGCCAGCAGTTCCTCTCATCCAGACAGGGCCATTAACTATGGCTACACCTTC. Encoded protein: CASSSSHPDRAINYGYTF.

V and J are TRBV28 and TRBJ1-5; D gene uncertain. CDR1 is MDHEN and CDR2 is SYDVKM in the germline V gene. CDR3 length: 14 amino acids. Between the trimmed V and J ends, which lost 1 base and 7 bases, there was a span of 11 bases. CDR3 region: CASSLFSGNQPQHF. The CDR3 coding sequence is TGTGCCAGCAGTTTATTTTCCGGGAACCAGCCCCAGCATTTT. Based on the CDR3 plus reference TRBV28 and TRBJ1-5, the full variable domain is DVKVTQSSRYLVKRTGEKVFLECVQDMDHENMFWYRQDPGLGLRLIYFSYDVKMKEKGDIPEGYSVSREKKERFSLILESASTNQTSMYLCASSLFSGNQPQHFGDGTRLSIL.

The chain carries TRBV3-1 (or the pseudogene TRBV3-2) and TRBJ2-3; 9 positions agree with TRBD2. CDR3 length equals 17 residues. Germline V gives CDR1 LGHDT, CDR2 YNNKEL (reference sequence). The V segment lost 5 bases and the J segment 5 bases; nucleotides outside the gene matches: 14. The CDR3 nucleotides read TGTGCCAGCAGCGAGGGATGGGCTAGCGGGATTCGAGATACGCAGTATTTT. This translates into CASSEGWASGIRDTQYF.

CDR3 residues: CAGGTTNSPLHF. The CDR3 DNA sequence: TGTGCTGGGGGGACCACCAATTCACCCCTCCACTTT. The V call is TRBV7-9, the J call TRBJ1-6; D is possibly TRBD1 (5 bases). Germline CDR1 and CDR2: SEHNR and FQNEAQ (reference sequence). The CDR3 runs to 12 residues.

The chain recombines TRBV30 with TRBJ1-2; D unresolved. CDR3 size: 15 residues. V was trimmed by 3 bases and J by 1 base, leaving 15 bases between them. Germline lookup yields CDR1 GTSNPN and CDR2 SVGIG (reference sequence). CDR3 loop: CAWSPPGLSNYGYTF. In DNA form, the CDR3 reads TGTGCCTGGAGCCCCCCCGGACTCAGTAACTATGGCTACACCTTC.

The rearrangement links TRBV6-4 to TRBJ1-1; 7 nucleotides agree with TRBD1. The V segment lost 6 bases and the J segment 1 base; nucleotides outside the gene matches: 8. Per germline, CDR1 MRHNA and CDR2 SNTAGT. This CDR3 region has 15 residues. The CDR3 region has the DNA TGTGCCAGCAGACCCGACAGGGACCGGAACACTGAAGCTTTCTTT. Translating it yields CASRPDRDRNTEAFF.

The chain carries TRBV6-5 and TRBJ2-7; D remains ambiguous. Trimming stripped 5 bases from V and 6 bases from J, with 14 bases between. Germline loops: CDR1 MNHEY, CDR2 SVGAGI. This CDR3 region has 13 residues. CDR3 loop: CASSPGSFGEQYF. In nucleotides, the CDR3 is TGTGCCAGCAGTCCTGGGTCTTTCGGCGAGCAGTACTTC.

The chain joins TRBV6-6 to TRBJ1-2; 11 nucleotides line up with TRBD1. This CDR3 has 16 residues. Germline loops: CDR1 MNHNY, CDR2 SVGAGI (reference sequence). The V segment lost 7 bases and the J segment 4 bases; nucleotides outside the gene matches: 11. Here the CDR3 reads CASNKGQGDMVYGYTF. CDR3 nucleotide sequence: TGTGCCAGCAACAAGGGACAGGGGGATATGGTCTATGGCTACACCTTC.

The chain links TRBV7-2 to TRBJ2-7; 13 bases line up with TRBD2. Germline CDR1 SGHTA, CDR2 FQGNSA. The CDR3 totals 16 residues. The ends lost 5 bases at V and 2 bases at J; junction bases unmatched: 6. The CDR3 DNA sequence: TGTGCCAGCAGCACCTTACTAGCGGGAGGGCCCTACGAGCAGTACTTC. Its protein product is CASSTLLAGGPYEQYF.

This chain links TRBV9 with TRBJ1-2; D may be TRBD1 (6 bases). Germline-derived CDR1 and CDR2 are SGDLS and YYNGEE. V was pared by 3 bases and J by 0 bases, with 12 bases between. The CDR3 length is 15 residues. DNA of the CDR3: TGTGCCAGCAGCGCGCCGACAGGATCTAACTATGGCTACACCTTC. This sequence encodes CASSAPTGSNYGYTF.

The chain joins TRBV10-3 to TRBJ1-1; no firm D call. The V and J ends lost 7 bases and 1 base respectively, with 13 bases between them. CDR3 length: 14 residues. The germline V gene encodes CDR1 ENHRY and CDR2 SYGVKD. CDR3 in DNA: TGTGCCATCAAAATAAACCGAGAGAACACTGAAGCTTTCTTT. This encodes CAIKINRENTEAFF.

V is TRBV5-1 and J is TRBJ2-5; 12 nucleotides match TRBD2. The CDR3 is made up of 15 amino acids. After removal of 4 bases from V and 1 base from J, the junction contained 2 bases not matched to a gene. The germline V gene encodes CDR1 SGHRS and CDR2 YFSETQ. CDR3 region: CASSLAGGVQETQYF. The CDR3 region has the DNA TGCGCCAGCAGCCTAGCGGGGGGGGTCCAAGAGACCCAGTACTTC.

This clone has only one observation. The gene calls are TRBV4-1 and TRBJ1-1; the match to TRBD1 covers 8 bases. This CDR3 is 16 amino acids long. V lost 4 bases, J lost 1 base, and 8 bases stayed unmatched. The V gene's germline CDR1 is MGHRA and CDR2 YSYEKL. The DNA for the CDR3 is TGCGCCAGCAGCCTCCGGACAGGGCGGGAGAACACTGAAGCTTTCTTT. Protein product: CASSLRTGRENTEAFF.